These 2 T cell receptor beta chains originate from one sample sequenced in a study of T-cell memory formation after mild COVID-19. TCRdb reanalysed the 5' RACE reads using MiXCR and keeps one entry per CDR3 protein. The sample lists just over 300,000 distinct CDR3 sequences, roughly a fifth seen once, with 20% to 25% in the top ten. The material sequenced was PBMCs or a T cell subset sorted from them (not recorded which). The receptors originated from a man between 18 and 35 years old who had mild COVID-19 (a few samples of this study predate the infection). Cell type and time point are not known.

The chain uses TRBV9 and TRBJ1-5, with 8 bases matching TRBD1. The V gene end was trimmed by 1 base and the J gene end by 3 bases; junction bases not matched to a gene: 9. The CDR3 length is 17 residues. Germline V CDR1 and CDR2: SGDLS, YYNGEE. The CDR3 DNA reads as TGTGCCAGCAGCGTATTGCAGGGGGCCGCCACCAATCAGCCCCAGCATTTT. It specifies CASSVLQGAATNQPQHF.

The V gene is TRBV5-1, the J gene TRBJ1-1; D remains unclear. This CDR3 region has 14 residues. V lost 0 bases and J 4 bases, leaving 10 bases between the germline ends. Germline assignment: CDR1 SGHRS and CDR2 YFSETQ. The CDR3 DNA follows: TGCGCCAGCAGCTTGGGTCCCCTGAGCACTGAAGCTTTCTTT. This codes for CASSLGPLSTEAFF.